The clone carrying this T cell receptor beta chain was detected only once. Its antigen is as yet unknown. The data stem from a study of blood T cells in healthy people across ages. A second PCR, run for about 6 to 11 cycles, used a sample-barcoded 5' primer plus a J-beta primer mix. TCRdb itself ran the 5' RACE reads through MiXCR, one entry per CDR3 protein. The sample has hundreds of thousands of distinct CDR3 sequences, about 54% seen once; the top ten hold 30% to 45%. Broader study findings: Diversity of TCR beta per million T cells declined in a roughly linear way with age.

The TCR sequence derives from a man aged 60 to 75 in good health. The sample consisted of blood.

The CDR3 protein is CASSTQGGSTDTQYF. The DNA for the CDR3 is TGTGCCAGCAGTACACAGGGAGGGAGCACAGATACGCAGTATTTT. The chain uses TRBV12-3 or TRBV12-4 and TRBJ2-3; possible D gene TRBD2, 7 bases. V was pared by 5 bases and J by 0 bases, with 12 bases between. The CDR3 extends over 15 amino acids.